Listed below are T cell receptor beta chains from one sample, sequenced in a study of Ad26.COV2.S vaccination and SARS-CoV-2 variants. Repertoires were generated with immunoSEQ multiplex PCR, while TCRdb's copy carries only in-frame clones and drops some. The repertoire includes approximately 420,000 clones, 85% to 90% of them detected once, and about 3.5% sits in the top ten. The sample was peripheral blood, taken in a trial of Ad26.COV2.S vaccine versus placebo. Source of these receptors: a person between 18 and 65 years old who received the Ad26.COV2.S COVID-19 vaccine or a placebo. Each CDR3 is given with its conserved first and last residue. D genes are given only for firm matches. Not every row has a clone size; where given, it reads once, few, many or a size class.

v_gene: TRBV7-3; d_gene: -; j_gene: TRBJ2-2; abundance: few; CDR3aa: CASSLQGLGTGELFF; CDR3nt: TGTGCCAGCAGCTTACAGGGGCTTGGGACCGGGGAGCTGTTTTTT
v_gene: TRBV19; d_gene: -; j_gene: TRBJ2-2; abundance: -; CDR3aa: CASSTVNTGELFF; CDR3nt: TGTGCCAGTAGCACCGTGAACACCGGGGAGCTGTTTTTT
v_gene: TRBV24-1; d_gene: -; j_gene: TRBJ2-3; abundance: -; CDR3aa: CATSDLDSTDTQYF; CDR3nt: TGTGCCACCAGTGATTTAGACAGCACAGATACGCAGTATTTT
v_gene: TRBV2; d_gene: TRBD1; j_gene: TRBJ2-3; abundance: -; CDR3aa: CASRSRQGRTDTQYF; CDR3nt: TGTGCCAGCAGGAGCCGACAGGGGAGGACAGATACGCAGTATTTT
v_gene: TRBV18; d_gene: TRBD2; j_gene: TRBJ2-4; abundance: -; CDR3aa: CASSPLPGLAGTWNIQYF; CDR3nt: TGTGCCAGCTCACCTCTTCCGGGACTAGCGGGAACTTGGAACATTCAGTACTTC
v_gene: TRBV24-1; d_gene: -; j_gene: TRBJ2-7; abundance: -; CDR3aa: CATSEAEWSSYEQYF; CDR3nt: TGTGCCACCAGTGAGGCTGAGTGGAGCTCCTACGAGCAGTACTTC
v_gene: TRBV7-2; d_gene: -; j_gene: TRBJ2-2; abundance: -; CDR3aa: CASSFTSSTGELFF; CDR3nt: TGTGCCAGCAGCTTCACTAGCAGCACCGGGGAGCTGTTTTTT
v_gene: TRBV28; d_gene: -; j_gene: TRBJ1-3; abundance: once; CDR3aa: CASSFREGRGINTIYF; CDR3nt: TGTGCCAGCAGTTTTCGGGAAGGGAGGGGGATAAACACCATATATTTT
v_gene: TRBV7-9; d_gene: -; j_gene: TRBJ1-5; abundance: -; CDR3aa: CASSFRRRSFQPQHF; CDR3nt: TGTGCCAGCAGCTTCAGAAGGCGGAGTTTTCAGCCCCAGCATTTT
v_gene: TRBV27; d_gene: -; j_gene: TRBJ1-3; abundance: few; CDR3aa: CASSLRSSGNTIYF; CDR3nt: TGTGCCAGCAGTTTACGATCTTCTGGAAACACCATATATTTT
v_gene: TRBV30; d_gene: -; j_gene: TRBJ1-6; abundance: -; CDR3aa: CAWSGDTNSPLHF; CDR3nt: TGTGCCTGGAGTGGGGACACCAATTCACCCCTCCACTTT
v_gene: TRBV5-1; d_gene: -; j_gene: TRBJ2-7; abundance: -; CDR3aa: CASSLQDSYEQYF; CDR3nt: TGCGCCAGCAGCTTACAGGATTCCTACGAGCAGTACTTC
v_gene: TRBV9; d_gene: -; j_gene: TRBJ1-5; abundance: -; CDR3aa: CASSETAYSNQPQHF; CDR3nt: TGTGCCAGCAGCGAGACAGCCTATAGCAATCAGCCCCAGCATTTT
v_gene: TRBV28; d_gene: -; j_gene: TRBJ1-1; abundance: once; CDR3aa: CASTRGAAHWNTEAFF; CDR3nt: TGTGCCAGCACCCGGGGGGCGGCCCATTGGAACACTGAAGCTTTCTTT
v_gene: TRBV5-4; d_gene: -; j_gene: TRBJ1-5; abundance: -; CDR3aa: CASSLFRTRDFGNQPQHF; CDR3nt: TGTGCCAGCAGCTTGTTCAGGACAAGGGACTTTGGCAATCAGCCCCAGCATTTT
v_gene: TRBV6-5; d_gene: -; j_gene: TRBJ2-5; abundance: -; CDR3aa: CASSSHGSPGYF; CDR3nt: TGTGCCAGCAGTTCCCATGGGTCCCCCGGGTACTTC
v_gene: TRBV19; d_gene: -; j_gene: TRBJ1-1; abundance: -; CDR3aa: CASSTDSAHGAFF; CDR3nt: TGTGCCAGTAGTACGGACAGTGCTCATGGGGCTTTCTTT
v_gene: TRBV9; d_gene: -; j_gene: TRBJ2-1; abundance: -; CDR3aa: CASSGRGVRSSHEQFF; CDR3nt: TGTGCCAGCAGCGGGAGGGGGGTTCGGTCTTCACATGAGCAGTTCTTC
v_gene: TRBV28; d_gene: -; j_gene: TRBJ1-2; abundance: -; CDR3aa: CASSFPGRGGYTF; CDR3nt: TGTGCCAGCAGTTTTCCTGGAAGGGGAGGCTACACCTTC
v_gene: TRBV4-1; d_gene: -; j_gene: TRBJ1-5; abundance: -; CDR3aa: CASSQEALEGQPQHF; CDR3nt: TGCGCCAGCAGCCAAGAAGCGCTCGAGGGTCAGCCCCAGCATTTT
v_gene: TRBV4-1; d_gene: TRBD1; j_gene: TRBJ2-2; abundance: -; CDR3aa: CASSPGQADTGELFF; CDR3nt: TGCGCCAGCAGCCCGGGACAGGCCGACACCGGGGAGCTGTTTTTT
v_gene: TRBV6-6; d_gene: -; j_gene: TRBJ1-1; abundance: -; CDR3aa: CASRDSEAFF; CDR3nt: TGTGCCAGCAGGGACAGTGAAGCTTTCTTT
v_gene: TRBV7-9; d_gene: TRBD1; j_gene: TRBJ2-2; abundance: -; CDR3aa: CASSGPGGANTGELFF; CDR3nt: TGTGCCAGCAGCGGGCCAGGGGGCGCGAACACCGGGGAGCTGTTTTTT
v_gene: TRBV4-1; d_gene: TRBD1; j_gene: TRBJ1-4; abundance: -; CDR3aa: CASSQDWGTGNEKLFF; CDR3nt: TGCGCCAGCAGCCAAGATTGGGGGACAGGGAATGAAAAACTGTTTTTT
v_gene: TRBV28; d_gene: -; j_gene: TRBJ1-4; abundance: -; CDR3aa: CASSGGGDEKLFF; CDR3nt: TGTGCCAGCAGTGGAGGGGGTGATGAAAAACTGTTTTTT
v_gene: TRBV6-4; d_gene: -; j_gene: TRBJ2-6; abundance: -; CDR3aa: CASSDETGSGANVLTF; CDR3nt: TGTGCCAGCAGTGACGAGACGGGTTCTGGGGCCAACGTCCTGACTTTC
v_gene: TRBV7-2; d_gene: TRBD1; j_gene: TRBJ1-4; abundance: -; CDR3aa: CASSFAHRQGALLFF; CDR3nt: TGTGCCAGCAGCTTTGCCCACCGACAGGGGGCTTTACTGTTTTTT
v_gene: TRBV7-2; d_gene: -; j_gene: TRBJ2-3; abundance: -; CDR3aa: CASSFTGQTDTQYF; CDR3nt: TGTGCCAGCAGCTTTACAGGACAAACAGATACGCAGTATTTT
v_gene: TRBV7-9; d_gene: -; j_gene: TRBJ2-3; abundance: -; CDR3aa: CASSLGLAVTDTQYF; CDR3nt: TGTGCCAGCAGCTTAGGCTTAGCCGTCACAGATACGCAGTATTTT
v_gene: TRBV4-3; d_gene: -; j_gene: TRBJ2-7; abundance: -; CDR3aa: CASSQGQLSSYEQYF; CDR3nt: TGCGCCAGCAGCCAAGGACAGCTCAGCTCCTACGAGCAGTACTTC
v_gene: TRBV7-9; d_gene: -; j_gene: TRBJ2-2; abundance: -; CDR3aa: CASSLDGGPNTGELFF; CDR3nt: TGTGCCAGCAGCTTAGATGGGGGGCCGAACACCGGGGAGCTGTTTTTT
v_gene: TRBV5-8; d_gene: TRBD2; j_gene: TRBJ2-3; abundance: -; CDR3aa: CASSYSGGPGTDTQYF; CDR3nt: TGTGCCAGCAGCTATAGCGGGGGGCCAGGTACAGATACGCAGTATTTT
v_gene: TRBV6-5; d_gene: -; j_gene: TRBJ2-6; abundance: -; CDR3aa: CASSGRTAGANVLTF; CDR3nt: TGTGCCAGCAGCGGAAGGACAGCTGGGGCCAACGTCCTGACTTTC
v_gene: TRBV9; d_gene: TRBD2; j_gene: TRBJ2-3; abundance: -; CDR3aa: CASSFRSGGVASTDTQYF; CDR3nt: TGTGCCAGCAGCTTCCGTAGCGGGGGAGTCGCTAGCACAGATACGCAGTATTTT
v_gene: TRBV19; d_gene: -; j_gene: TRBJ1-4; abundance: -; CDR3aa: CASSILTEIGEKLFF; CDR3nt: TGTGCCAGTAGTATACTCACAGAGATAGGTGAAAAACTGTTTTTT
v_gene: TRBV7-2; d_gene: -; j_gene: TRBJ1-6; abundance: -; CDR3aa: CASSSQGRTNSPLHF; CDR3nt: TGTGCCAGCAGCTCACAGGGACGGACTAATTCACCCCTCCACTTT
v_gene: TRBV2; d_gene: -; j_gene: TRBJ1-2; abundance: few; CDR3aa: CASSDGSLYGYTF; CDR3nt: TGTGCCAGCAGTGACGGCAGCCTCTATGGCTACACCTTC
v_gene: TRBV7-3; d_gene: TRBD1; j_gene: TRBJ2-2; abundance: -; CDR3aa: CASSLRGQAANTGELFF; CDR3nt: TGTGCCAGCAGCTTGCGAGGACAGGCGGCGAACACCGGGGAGCTGTTTTTT
v_gene: TRBV12-3/TRBV12-4; d_gene: -; j_gene: TRBJ1-2; abundance: -; CDR3aa: CASSLAAGFGYTF; CDR3nt: TGTGCCAGCAGTTTAGCAGCAGGGTTTGGCTACACCTTC
v_gene: TRBV7-2; d_gene: -; j_gene: TRBJ2-3; abundance: -; CDR3aa: CASSFRRASSTDTQYF; CDR3nt: TGTGCCAGCAGCTTTCGCCGCGCCTCTAGCACAGATACGCAGTATTTT
v_gene: TRBV28; d_gene: -; j_gene: TRBJ1-5; abundance: -; CDR3aa: CASSFTDSNQPQHF; CDR3nt: TGTGCCAGCAGTTTTACAGATAGCAATCAGCCCCAGCATTTT
v_gene: TRBV28; d_gene: TRBD1; j_gene: TRBJ1-2; abundance: -; CDR3aa: CATLKWGQGASNYGYTF; CDR3nt: TGTGCCACCCTCAAATGGGGACAGGGGGCCTCTAACTATGGCTACACCTTC
v_gene: TRBV15; d_gene: TRBD1; j_gene: TRBJ1-6; abundance: -; CDR3aa: CATSSNRGGHSPLHF; CDR3nt: TGTGCCACCAGCAGCAACAGGGGAGGGCATTCACCCCTCCACTTT
v_gene: TRBV27; d_gene: TRBD1; j_gene: TRBJ2-2; abundance: -; CDR3aa: CASRPGQGGYGELFF; CDR3nt: TGTGCCAGCAGACCCGGACAGGGAGGATACGGGGAGCTGTTTTTT
v_gene: TRBV4-3; d_gene: -; j_gene: TRBJ1-3; abundance: once; CDR3aa: CASSQDTRSSGNTIYF; CDR3nt: TGCGCCAGCAGCCAAGACACCAGGAGCTCTGGAAACACCATATATTTT
v_gene: TRBV7-3; d_gene: -; j_gene: TRBJ2-2; abundance: -; CDR3aa: CASSSGTTGAGELFF; CDR3nt: TGTGCCAGCAGCTCCGGGACGACAGGCGCCGGGGAGCTGTTTTTT
v_gene: TRBV4-2; d_gene: -; j_gene: TRBJ2-1; abundance: -; CDR3aa: CASSQDLGAGGEQFF; CDR3nt: TGTGCCAGCAGCCAAGATCTGGGGGCGGGTGGTGAGCAGTTCTTC
v_gene: TRBV7-6; d_gene: TRBD2; j_gene: TRBJ2-7; abundance: -; CDR3aa: CASSSGSGGYEQYF; CDR3nt: TGTGCCAGCAGCTCAGGTAGCGGGGGCTACGAGCAGTACTTC
v_gene: TRBV15; d_gene: -; j_gene: TRBJ2-6; abundance: -; CDR3aa: CATSRSWGVRGISGANVLTF; CDR3nt: TGTGCCACCAGCAGATCCTGGGGAGTGAGGGGGATCTCTGGGGCCAACGTCCTGACTTTC
v_gene: TRBV14; d_gene: -; j_gene: TRBJ1-3; abundance: -; CDR3aa: CASSHGGRRNTIYF; CDR3nt: TGTGCCAGCAGCCATGGTGGTCGGAGAAACACCATATATTTT
v_gene: TRBV4-1; d_gene: TRBD1; j_gene: TRBJ1-1; abundance: -; CDR3aa: CASSQVTGGTGPRGAFF; CDR3nt: TGCGCCAGCAGCCAAGTTACTGGTGGGACAGGCCCCCGAGGAGCTTTCTTT